This record concerns one T cell receptor beta chain sequence. The data are from a study of blood T cells in healthy people across ages. V lost 3 bases and J 1 base, leaving 12 bases between the germline ends. CDR1 and CDR2 (germline): SQVTM, ANQGSEA. CDR3 size: 14 residues. The authors ran a second PCR of about 7 to 11 cycles using a sample-barcoded 5' primer and a J-beta primer mix. TCRdb reanalysed the 5' RACE reads using MiXCR and keeps one entry per CDR3 protein. The sample carries 700,000 or so distinct CDR3 sequences, around a fifth recorded once. The source is a man between 70 and 80 years old in good health. The chain combines TRBV29-1 with TRBJ1-1; no clear D gene. Sequencing used blood. CDR3 region: CSVEASPGNTEAFF. CDR3 DNA: TGCAGCGTTGAGGCATCCCCAGGGAACACTGAAGCTTTCTTT. The full variable domain, its missing parts supplied by reference TRBV29-1 and TRBJ1-1, is SAVISQKPSRDICQRGTSLTIQCQVDSQVTMMFWYRQQPGQSLTLIATANQGSEATYESGFVIDKFPISRPNLTFSTLTVSNMSPEDSSIYLCSVEASPGNTEAFFGQGTRLTVV.